The clone carrying this T cell receptor beta chain was counted a few times. This entry comes from a study of shared clonotypes between healthy human individuals. Sequencing used immunoSEQ multiplex PCR; TCRdb keeps in-frame clones, though not all of them. The table includes about 1 million clones, 65% to 75% detected once. This clonotype was sampled from a man younger than 35 in good health. The material sequenced was memory CD4+ T cells sorted from blood. The subset here: CD45RA-negative fraction.

CDR3 DNA: TGTGCCTGGATGGCAGGGGTGGCCACTGAAGCTTTCTTT. This gives the protein CAWMAGVATEAFF. V and J are TRBV30 and TRBJ1-1; D is perhaps TRBD1 (6 bases). CDR1 GTSNPN and CDR2 SVGIG come from the germline V gene (reference sequence). V lost 4 bases, J lost 4 bases, and 13 bases lay in between. The CDR3 has 13 amino acids.